A single sample is the source of the 26 T cell receptor beta chains below, sequenced in a study of cytomegalovirus exposure and HLA in healthy donors. Primers: 60 Vbeta forward and 13 Jbeta reverse. Profiling relied on immunoSEQ multiplex PCR, and the TCRdb table lists in-frame clones only, not all of them. This sample has about 130,000 clones, with about 85% found just once. The specimen was PBMCs. These receptors all come from a boy younger than 18 in good health and CMV-seronegative.

The chain recombines TRBV9 with TRBJ1-1; D gene uncertain. Germline assignment: CDR1 SGDLS and CDR2 YYNGEE. This CDR3 has 11 amino acids. V was cut by 7 bases and J by 6 bases, with 10 bases left in between. The CDR3 sequence: CASGPVAEAFF. CDR3 DNA sequence: TGTGCCAGCGGCCCCGTCGCTGAAGCTTTCTTT.

J is TRBJ2-3 and V is TRBV4-2, with TRBD1 matching 9 bases. Germline V gene sequence: CDR1 LGHNA, CDR2 YNFKEQ. CDR3 length equals 16 residues. Germline trimming cut 1 base from V and 4 bases from J; bases unmatched to any gene: 6. The CDR3 loop reads CASSQAGQGGSDTQYF. The CDR3 nucleotides read TGTGCCAGCAGCCAAGCGGGACAGGGTGGTTCAGATACGCAGTATTTT.

Note on this clone: This same CDR3 is encoded by further DNA sequences in the sample. This chain connects TRBV4-3 to TRBJ2-1, with 7 bases matching TRBD2. Germline V gene data show CDR1 as LGHNA and CDR2 as YSLEER. The CDR3 extends over 15 amino acids. J gave up 4 bases and V 6 bases, and 9 bases lay outside the gene matches. The CDR3 here is CASRRDYHSYNEQFF. The CDR3 coding sequence is TGCGCCAGCAGACGGGACTACCACTCTTACAATGAGCAGTTCTTC.

This chain uses TRBV15 with TRBJ2-1; tentatively, D is TRBD1 (5 bases). The CDR3 is made up of 15 amino acids. V lost 0 bases and J lost 2, with 8 bases in between. The V gene's germline CDR1 is LNHNV and CDR2 YYDKDF (reference sequence). The CDR3 DNA reads as TGTGCCACCAGCAGAGATGGGGCAACCTACAATGAGCAGTTCTTC. Translating it yields CATSRDGATYNEQFF.

This clone was seen once. V usage is TRBV27 and J usage is TRBJ1-5; tentatively, D is TRBD1 (5 bases). The germline gives CDR1 MNHEY, CDR2 SMNVEV (reference sequence). V gave up 6 bases and J gave up 0 bases, with 12 bases separating them. This CDR3 is 15 amino acids long. In nucleotides, the CDR3 is TGTGCCAGCAGATTAGGACATAATAGCAATCAGCCCCAGCATTTT. This translates into CASRLGHNSNQPQHF.

The chain has TRBV5-4 and TRBJ2-1; D is possibly TRBD1 (5 bases). CDR3 length: 17 amino acids. Germline CDR1 SGHNT, CDR2 YYREEE (reference sequence). V was pared by 2 bases and J by 9 bases, with 24 bases between. CDR3 sequence reads: CASSFVATTVGQGEQFF. The DNA of the CDR3 is TGTGCCAGCAGCTTTGTGGCGACGACAGTGGGCCAGGGTGAGCAGTTCTTC.

V is TRBV27 and J is TRBJ2-7; 9 nucleotides match TRBD1. The CDR3 consists of 15 residues. The J segment lost 5 bases and the V segment lost 5 bases, leaving 10 bases of the junction unmatched. From germline, CDR1 is MNHEY and CDR2 SMNVEV (reference sequence). CDR3 nucleotide sequence: TGTGCCAGCAGTGAATCCGGGACAGGGACCGACGAGCAGTACTTC. This sequence encodes CASSESGTGTDEQYF.

The genes are TRBV5-1 and TRBJ1-1; D uncertain. Germline CDR1 is SGHRS and CDR2 is YFSETQ. Trimming cost V 0 bases and J 6 bases, with 9 bases left between them. The CDR3 has 13 amino acids. The CDR3 DNA reads TGCGCCAGCAGCTTGGGGGAGAAGGCTGAAGCTTTCTTT. Protein product: CASSLGEKAEAFF.

This chain connects TRBV11-3 to TRBJ2-1; 9 nucleotides agree with TRBD2. The CDR3 runs to 16 residues. Germline-derived CDR1 and CDR2 are SGHNT and YENEEA. Trimming cost V 0 bases and J 5 bases; bases outside gene matches: 5. Here the CDR3 reads CASSLDAGGYHNEQFF. The CDR3, as DNA: TGTGCCAGCAGCTTAGACGCGGGAGGGTACCACAATGAGCAGTTCTTC.

The chain recombines TRBV7-3 with TRBJ2-1; tentative D call: TRBD2 (5 bases). V lost 4 bases and J lost 2, with 9 bases in between. This CDR3 is 14 amino acids long. Per the germline V gene, CDR1 is SGHTA and CDR2 is FQGTGA. In DNA, the CDR3 is TGTGCCAGCAGCTACGAGGGAGCCTACAATGAGCAGTTCTTC. As protein: CASSYEGAYNEQFF.

This clone came up a few times. The chain recombines TRBV18 with TRBJ1-6; D may be TRBD1 (5 bases). The CDR3 runs 20 residues. Trimming took 3 bases from V and 0 from J, leaving 21 bases between them. Germline V gene data show CDR1 as KGHSH and CDR2 as LQKENI. Here the CDR3 reads CASSPLPALTASSYNSPLHF. In DNA form, the CDR3 reads TGTGCCAGCTCACCCCTTCCCGCTTTGACAGCCAGCTCCTATAATTCACCCCTCCACTTT.

This clone has only a few counts. J is TRBJ1-1 and V is TRBV18; TRBD1 agrees at 9 bases. Germline loops: CDR1 KGHSH, CDR2 LQKENI. The CDR3 is 16 residues long. V lost 3 bases to trimming and J lost 1 base; unmatched junction nucleotides: 6. The CDR3, as DNA: TGTGCCAGCTCACCGAAGACAGGGGGGTGGAACACTGAAGCTTTCTTT. It translates to CASSPKTGGWNTEAFF.

V gene TRBV7-9 combines with J gene TRBJ1-2; D is ambiguous. The CDR3 totals 12 residues. V was shortened by 3 bases and J by 4 bases, with 6 bases between the two germline ends. Germline loops: CDR1 SEHNR, CDR2 FQNEAQ (reference sequence). DNA of the CDR3: TGTGCCAGCAGCTTCCCAGGCTATGGCTACACCTTC. Translated, it gives CASSFPGYGYTF.

This clone appeared once. This rearrangement joins TRBV10-2 to TRBJ1-1; D gene ambiguous. V shed 7 bases and J shed 3 bases, with 6 bases lying between them. Germline CDR1 WSHSY, CDR2 SAAADI. The CDR3 runs 11 residues. This CDR3 is CASIRDTEAFF. CDR3 sequence (DNA): TGCGCCAGCATACGGGACACTGAAGCTTTCTTT.

The V call is TRBV13, the J call TRBJ2-1; 10 bases match TRBD2. J was trimmed by 4 bases and V by 4 bases; bases with no gene match: 13. From germline, CDR1 is PRHDT and CDR2 FYEKMQ (reference sequence). The CDR3 spans 18 residues. In DNA, the CDR3 is TGTGCCAGCAGCTCCGGTGGCGCGAGCGGGGGGGCTTACAATGAGCAGTTCTTC. Translation gives CASSSGGASGGAYNEQFF.

The rearrangement uses TRBV7-9 and TRBJ2-1, with 9 nucleotides matching TRBD2. This CDR3 spans 15 amino acids. Germline CDR1 SEHNR, CDR2 FQNEAQ (reference sequence). J lost 3 bases, V lost 5 bases, and 5 bases had no gene match. The CDR3, as DNA: TGTGCCAGCAGCGGGGCGGGGGGGCTCTACAATGAGCAGTTCTTC. Amino acid sequence: CASSGAGGLYNEQFF.

V and J are TRBV19 and TRBJ2-3, with 8 bases matching TRBD2. Germline V gene lookup returns CDR1 LNHDA and CDR2 SQIVND (reference sequence). The CDR3 sequence is 16 residues long. V lost 6 bases to trimming and J lost 3 bases; unmatched junction nucleotides: 11. CDR3 sequence reads: CASRRGGHPTTDTQYF. The CDR3 bases are TGTGCCAGTAGACGGGGGGGCCATCCGACAACAGATACGCAGTATTTT. Full variable domain (remainder filled in from reference TRBV19 and TRBJ2-3): DGGITQSPKYLFRKEGQNVTLSCEQNLNHDAMYWYRQDPGQGLRLIYYSQIVNDFQKGDIAEGYSVSREKKESFPLTVTSAQKNPTAFYLCASRRGGHPTTDTQYFGPGTRLTVL.

This clone occurred once. The rearrangement links TRBV6-1 to TRBJ1-2; possibly TRBD1 for D (6 bases). Trimming removed 6 bases at V and 5 bases at J, with 10 bases between. There are 12 residues in the CDR3. The germline V gene encodes CDR1 MNHNS and CDR2 SASEGT. DNA for the CDR3: TGTGCCAGCAGACCCGGACAGTATGGCTACACCTTC. It translates to CASRPGQYGYTF.

The rearrangement joins TRBV30 to TRBJ2-1; maybe TRBD2 (5 bases). CDR3 size: 12 residues. Germline CDR1 GTSNPN, CDR2 SVGIG (reference sequence). The germline V and J ends were trimmed by 2 bases and 9 bases, with 11 bases remaining between them. CDR3 sequence reads: CAWSHRLAEQFF. CDR3 nucleotide sequence: TGTGCCTGGAGTCACCGGCTAGCTGAGCAGTTCTTC.

The V call is TRBV6-1, the J call TRBJ1-1, with D uncertain. The CDR3 length is 14 residues. Trimming removed 6 bases at V and 0 bases at J, with 11 bases between. The V gene's germline CDR1 is MNHNS and CDR2 SASEGT. CDR3 amino acids: CASRRHQLNTEAFF. CDR3 in DNA: TGTGCCAGCAGAAGACATCAACTGAACACTGAAGCTTTCTTT.

The gene calls are TRBV4-3 and TRBJ2-1; possible D gene TRBD2, 6 bases. CDR1 LGHNA and CDR2 YSLEER come from the germline V gene. The CDR3 runs 16 residues. Deletions cut 4 bases from V and 2 bases from J, with 15 bases between. CDR3 sequence: CASSREGLSTYNEQFF. CDR3 sequence (DNA): TGCGCCAGCAGCCGAGAAGGACTATCCACCTACAATGAGCAGTTCTTC.

The rearrangement joins TRBV7-9 to TRBJ2-5, with D perhaps TRBD1 (6 bases). Germline V gene sequence: CDR1 SEHNR, CDR2 FQNEAQ (reference sequence). V was cut by 4 bases and J by 5 bases, with 20 bases left in between. This CDR3 spans 16 amino acids. This CDR3 is CASSYPGKQGRETQYF. The CDR3 DNA reads as TGTGCCAGCAGCTACCCGGGGAAACAGGGTCGGGAGACCCAGTACTTC.

V gene TRBV4-1 combines with J gene TRBJ1-5, with D perhaps matching TRBD1 (5 bases). The CDR3 covers 14 residues. The germline CDR1 and CDR2 sequences are MGHRA and YSYEKL. Trimming took off 5 bases at V and 1 base at J, with 9 bases between the two ends. The CDR3 protein is CASSVDSSNQPQHF. The CDR3 nucleotides are TGCGCCAGCAGCGTCGACAGCAGCAATCAGCCCCAGCATTTT.

The V and J genes are TRBV15 and TRBJ2-5; 12 bases fit TRBD2. Germline CDR1 LNHNV, CDR2 YYDKDF (reference sequence). The CDR3 covers 17 residues. The trim removed 6 bases at V and 5 bases at J, leaving 13 bases unmatched. CDR3 in amino acids: CATRNAGTSGYGETQYF. As DNA, the CDR3 is TGTGCCACCAGAAACGCCGGGACTAGCGGGTACGGGGAGACCCAGTACTTC.

The chain employs TRBV5-4 and TRBJ2-5; the match to TRBD1 covers 9 bases. TRBJ2-7 explains the end of the DNA better; the J call may be wrong. The length of the CDR3 is 15 residues. Germline values: CDR1 SGHNT, CDR2 YYREEE (reference sequence). The CDR3 sequence: CASSLEGTGTYEQYF. The CDR3 DNA reads TGTGCCAGCAGCTTGGAGGGGACAGGGACCTACGAGCAGTACTTC.

This clone was found a few times. V gene TRBV6-5 combines with J gene TRBJ1-2; the match to TRBD1 covers 8 bases. Trimming removed 6 bases from V and 5 bases from J; junction bases left unmatched: 2. CDR1 and CDR2 from the germline V gene are MNHEY and SVGAGI. The CDR3 is made up of 12 amino acids. CDR3 region: CASRTGGYGYTF. CDR3 nucleotides: TGTGCCAGCAGAACAGGGGGGTATGGCTACACCTTC.